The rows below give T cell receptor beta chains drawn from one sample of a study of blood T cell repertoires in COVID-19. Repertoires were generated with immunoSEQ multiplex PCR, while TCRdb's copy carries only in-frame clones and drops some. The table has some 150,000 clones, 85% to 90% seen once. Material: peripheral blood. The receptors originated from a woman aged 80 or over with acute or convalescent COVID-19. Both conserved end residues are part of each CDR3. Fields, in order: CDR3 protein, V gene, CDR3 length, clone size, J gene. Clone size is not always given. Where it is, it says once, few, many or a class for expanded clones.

CASSPGTVGPETQYF | TRBV5-4 | 15 | . | TRBJ2-5
CASSSGDRNEQFF | TRBV5-1 | 13 | few | TRBJ2-1
CASTVGDLAGGADTQYF | TRBV5-1 | 17 | . | TRBJ2-3
CASSLEQSSGANVLTF | TRBV5-1 | 16 | . | TRBJ2-6
CASGGIGGFNSPLHF | TRBV6-5 | 15 | . | TRBJ1-6
CASSLDRGAFGYTF | TRBV7-9 | 14 | . | TRBJ1-2
CASSLAGGLYNEQFF | TRBV7-6 | 15 | . | TRBJ2-1
CASSPRDRVEAGYGYTF | TRBV7-9 | 17 | . | TRBJ1-2
CASSQLSRASSSYNEQFF | TRBV4-3 | 18 | . | TRBJ2-1
CASSTRQGRDTEAFF | TRBV6-1 | 15 | . | TRBJ1-1
CASSLVGGPDTQYF | TRBV7-9 | 14 | few | TRBJ2-3
CASSPAGRSYEQYF | TRBV6-5 | 14 | . | TRBJ2-7
CASSRTTGTGFYNEQFF | TRBV5-6 | 17 | many | TRBJ2-1
CASSPWGLAGNNEQFF | TRBV7-3 | 16 | . | TRBJ2-1
CAWSPGAGAGGYTF | TRBV30 | 14 | . | TRBJ1-2
CASSQGIGGDTEAFF | TRBV3-1/TRBV3-2 | 15 | . | TRBJ1-1
CASRSRGTFSF | TRBV5-4 | 11 | . | TRBJ1-2
CSASYRGQDSPLHF | TRBV20-1 | 14 | . | TRBJ1-6
CASSLERVGGYTF | TRBV7-2 | 13 | once | TRBJ1-2
CASSLGGAGAGELFF | TRBV7-9 | 15 | few | TRBJ2-2
CASSLLQGTYNEQFF | TRBV5-1 | 15 | . | TRBJ2-1
CASSSRQAELYTQYF | TRBV11-1 | 15 | . | TRBJ2-3
CASSSQGLNTEAFF | TRBV6-5 | 14 | . | TRBJ1-1